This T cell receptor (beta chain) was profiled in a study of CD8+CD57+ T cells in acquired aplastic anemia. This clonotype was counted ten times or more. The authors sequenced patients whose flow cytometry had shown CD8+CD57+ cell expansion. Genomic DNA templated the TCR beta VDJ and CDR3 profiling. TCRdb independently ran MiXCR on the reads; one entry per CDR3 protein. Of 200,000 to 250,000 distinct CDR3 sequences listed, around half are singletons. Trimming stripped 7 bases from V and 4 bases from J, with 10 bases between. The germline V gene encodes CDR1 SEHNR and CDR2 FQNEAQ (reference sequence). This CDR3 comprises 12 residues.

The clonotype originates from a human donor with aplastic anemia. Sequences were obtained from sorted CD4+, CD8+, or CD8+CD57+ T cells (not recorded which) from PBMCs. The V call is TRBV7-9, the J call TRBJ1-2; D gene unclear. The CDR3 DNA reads TGTGCCAGCAAACCGGGTCTCTATGGCTACACCTTC. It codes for CASKPGLYGYTF.